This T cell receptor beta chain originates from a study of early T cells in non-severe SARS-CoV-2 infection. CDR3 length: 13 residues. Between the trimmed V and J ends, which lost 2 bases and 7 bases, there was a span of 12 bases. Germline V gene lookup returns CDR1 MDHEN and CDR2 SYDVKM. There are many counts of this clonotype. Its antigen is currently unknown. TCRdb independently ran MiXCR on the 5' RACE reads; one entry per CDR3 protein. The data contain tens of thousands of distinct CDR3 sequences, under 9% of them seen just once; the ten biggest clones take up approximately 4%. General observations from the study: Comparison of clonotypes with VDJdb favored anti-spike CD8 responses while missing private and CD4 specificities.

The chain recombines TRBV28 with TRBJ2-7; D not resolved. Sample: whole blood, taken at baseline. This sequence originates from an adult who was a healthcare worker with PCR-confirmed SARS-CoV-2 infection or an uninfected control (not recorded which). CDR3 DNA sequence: TGTGCCAGCAGTTTAGATAGGGTCGGAGAGCAGTACTTC. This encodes CASSLDRVGEQYF.